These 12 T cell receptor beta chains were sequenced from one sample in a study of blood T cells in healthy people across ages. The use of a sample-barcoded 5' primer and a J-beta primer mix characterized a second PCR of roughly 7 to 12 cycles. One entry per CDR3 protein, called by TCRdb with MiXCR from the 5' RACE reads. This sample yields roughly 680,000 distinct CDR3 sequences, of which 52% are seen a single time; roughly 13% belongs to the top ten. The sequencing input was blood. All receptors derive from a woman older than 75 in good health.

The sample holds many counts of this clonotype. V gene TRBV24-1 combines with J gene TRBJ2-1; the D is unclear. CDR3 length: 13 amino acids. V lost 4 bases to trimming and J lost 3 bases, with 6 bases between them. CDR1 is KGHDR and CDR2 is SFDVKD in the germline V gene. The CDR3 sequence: CATSDPNYNEQFF. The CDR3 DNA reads TGTGCCACCAGTGACCCTAACTACAATGAGCAGTTCTTC.

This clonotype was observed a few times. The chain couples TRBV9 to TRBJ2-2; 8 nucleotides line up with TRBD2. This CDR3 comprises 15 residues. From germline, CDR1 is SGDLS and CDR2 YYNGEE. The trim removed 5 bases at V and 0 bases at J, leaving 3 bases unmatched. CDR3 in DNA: TGTGCCAGCAGGGTTAGCGGGACGAACACCGGGGAGCTGTTTTTT. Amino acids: CASRVSGTNTGELFF.

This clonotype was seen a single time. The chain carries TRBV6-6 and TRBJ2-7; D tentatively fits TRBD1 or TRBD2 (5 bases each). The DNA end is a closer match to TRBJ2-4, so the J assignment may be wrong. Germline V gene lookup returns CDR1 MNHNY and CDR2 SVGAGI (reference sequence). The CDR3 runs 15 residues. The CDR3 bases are TGTGCCAGCAGCACCGGGACGGTAGCCAAAAACATTCAGTACTTC. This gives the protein CASSTGTVAKNIQYF.

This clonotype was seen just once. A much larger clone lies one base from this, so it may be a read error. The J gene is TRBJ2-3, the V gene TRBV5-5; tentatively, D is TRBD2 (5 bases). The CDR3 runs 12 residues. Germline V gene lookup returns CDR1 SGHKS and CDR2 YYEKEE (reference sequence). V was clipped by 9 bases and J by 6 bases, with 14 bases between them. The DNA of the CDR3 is TGTGCCACCACCCGAGGGCGGGATACGCAGTATTTT. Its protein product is CATTRGRDTQYF.

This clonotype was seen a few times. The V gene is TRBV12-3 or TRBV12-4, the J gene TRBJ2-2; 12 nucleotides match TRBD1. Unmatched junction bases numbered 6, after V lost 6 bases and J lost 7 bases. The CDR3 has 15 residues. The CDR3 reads CASRPGTGGLGELFF. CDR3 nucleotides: TGTGCCAGCAGACCCGGGACAGGGGGCCTCGGGGAGCTGTTTTTT.

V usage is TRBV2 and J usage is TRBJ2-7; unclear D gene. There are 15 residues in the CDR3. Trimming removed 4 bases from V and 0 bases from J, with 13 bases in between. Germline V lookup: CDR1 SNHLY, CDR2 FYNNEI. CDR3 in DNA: TGTGCCAGCAGTGTTTCAGGCCTGCACTCCTACGAGCAGTACTTC. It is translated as CASSVSGLHSYEQYF.

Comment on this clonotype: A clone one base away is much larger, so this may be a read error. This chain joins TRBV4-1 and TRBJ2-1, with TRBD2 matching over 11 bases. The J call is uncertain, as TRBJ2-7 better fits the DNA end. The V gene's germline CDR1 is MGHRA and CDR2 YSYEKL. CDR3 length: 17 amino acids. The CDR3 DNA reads TGCGCCAGCAGCCATGGCGGCCGACTAGCGGGGTACAATGAGCAGTACTTC. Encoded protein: CASSHGGRLAGYNEQYF.

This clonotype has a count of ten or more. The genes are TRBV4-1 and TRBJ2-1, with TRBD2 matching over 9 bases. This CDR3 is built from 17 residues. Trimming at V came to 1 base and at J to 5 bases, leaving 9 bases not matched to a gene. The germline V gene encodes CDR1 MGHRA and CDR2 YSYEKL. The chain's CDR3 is CASSQAAAGGAHNEQFF. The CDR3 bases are TGCGCCAGCAGCCAAGCGGCTGCGGGAGGGGCGCACAATGAGCAGTTCTTC.

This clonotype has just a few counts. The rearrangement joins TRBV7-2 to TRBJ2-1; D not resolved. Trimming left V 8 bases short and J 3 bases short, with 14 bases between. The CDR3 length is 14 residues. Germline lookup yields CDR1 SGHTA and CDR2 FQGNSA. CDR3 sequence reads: CASSRRGSYNEQFF. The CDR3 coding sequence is TGTGCCAGCTCCCGCCGAGGAAGCTACAATGAGCAGTTCTTC.

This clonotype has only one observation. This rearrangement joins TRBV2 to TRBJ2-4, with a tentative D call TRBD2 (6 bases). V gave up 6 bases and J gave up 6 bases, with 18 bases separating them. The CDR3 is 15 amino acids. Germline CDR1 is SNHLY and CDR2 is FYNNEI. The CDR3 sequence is CASRKEEGAANIQYF. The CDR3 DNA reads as TGTGCCAGCAGGAAGGAGGAGGGCGCGGCAAACATTCAGTACTTC.

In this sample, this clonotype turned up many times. The CDR3 bases are TGTGCCAGCAGCTTCCCCACGGGTGGGGCCAACGTCCTGACTTTC. The encoded protein is CASSFPTGGANVLTF. The chain links TRBV7-3 to TRBJ2-6; D not resolved. The length of the CDR3 is 15 residues. Germline loops: CDR1 SGHTA, CDR2 FQGTGA. V was trimmed by 3 bases and J by 3 bases, leaving 9 bases between them. Complete variable domain (other parts from reference TRBV7-3 and TRBJ2-6): GAGVSQTPSNKVTEKGKYVELRCDPISGHTALYWYRQSLGQGPEFLIYFQGTGAADDSGLPNDRFFAVRPEGSVSTLKIQRTERGDSAVYLCASSFPTGGANVLTFGAGSRLTVL.

CDR3 loop: CASRVAAGTQYF. CDR3 bases: TGTGCCAGCAGGGTTGCCGCGGGTACGCAGTATTTT. The rearrangement uses TRBV2 and TRBJ2-3; maybe TRBD2 (5 bases). Germline-derived CDR1 and CDR2 are SNHLY and FYNNEI. With 6 bases removed from V and 8 bases from J, the gap between germline ends came to 12 bases. This CDR3 is built from 12 residues.